A single sample gave rise to the 22 T cell receptor beta chains below, sequenced in a study of blood T cell repertoires in COVID-19. Libraries were prepared by immunoSEQ multiplex PCR; TCRdb keeps only in-frame clonotypes and omits some of them. The data contain over 150,000 clones, approximately 91% of them seen just once; the ten biggest clones take up 2% to 3%. Sequencing used peripheral blood. These receptors originate from a man between 18 and 35 years old with acute or convalescent COVID-19.

The chain has TRBV6-6 and TRBJ1-2; D is possibly TRBD1 (5 bases). CDR3 length equals 12 residues. Germline CDR1 reads MNHNY; CDR2 reads SVGAGI (reference sequence). Between the trimmed V and J ends, which lost 7 bases and 8 bases, there was a span of 14 bases. Here the CDR3 reads CASIFQGNGYTF. CDR3 nucleotides: TGTGCCAGCATATTTCAGGGCAACGGCTACACCTTC.

V gene TRBV7-2 combines with J gene TRBJ1-5; perhaps TRBD1 as D (6 bases). Trimming left V 3 bases short and J 0 bases short, with 6 bases between. CDR3 length: 14 residues. Germline CDR1 is SGHTA and CDR2 is FQGNSA. The DNA of the CDR3 is TGTGCCAGCAGCTTCAGGGGTAGCAATCAGCCCCAGCATTTT. Translated, it gives CASSFRGSNQPQHF. The full variable domain, its missing parts supplied by reference TRBV7-2 and TRBJ1-5, is GAGVSQSPSNKVTEKGKDVELRCDPISGHTALYWYRQSLGQGLEFLIYFQGNSAPDKSGLPSDRFSAERTGGSVSTLTIQRTQQEDSAVYLCASSFRGSNQPQHFGDGTRLSIL.

As to this clone: The sample contains more than one DNA sequence encoding this CDR3. This sequence joins TRBV9 and TRBJ1-3; a possible D gene is TRBD1 (6 bases). Between the trimmed V and J ends, which lost 3 bases and 4 bases, there was a span of 8 bases. Germline V gives CDR1 SGDLS, CDR2 YYNGEE. The CDR3 has 13 amino acids. The chain's CDR3 is CASSAGQGNTIYF. The CDR3 region has the DNA TGTGCCAGCAGCGCCGGACAGGGAAACACCATATATTTT. Combining the CDR3 with reference TRBV9 and TRBJ1-3 gives the whole variable domain DSGVTQTPKHLITATGQRVTLRCSPRSGDLSVYWYQQSLDQGLQFLIQYYNGEERAKGNILERFSAQQFPDLHSELNLSSLELGDSALYFCASSAGQGNTIYFGEGSWLTVV.

The chain has TRBV14 and TRBJ1-5; D ambiguous. The V end was cut by 0 bases, the J end by 1 base, with 7 bases between. Germline CDR1 SGHDN, CDR2 FVKESK. There are 15 residues in the CDR3. The CDR3 DNA is TGTGCCAGCAGCCAAGATGAGGTAAGCAATCAGCCCCAGCATTTT. As protein: CASSQDEVSNQPQHF.

V is TRBV11-2 and J is TRBJ2-7; 10 bases map to TRBD1. Germline V gene lookup returns CDR1 SGHAT and CDR2 FQNNGV. This CDR3 contains 15 residues. The V and J ends lost 5 bases and 5 bases, in that order; junction bases with no gene match: 9. The CDR3: CASSRLRDRGHEQYF. The CDR3 DNA reads TGTGCCAGCAGCCGACTCCGGGACAGGGGCCACGAGCAGTACTTC.

The chain carries TRBV9 and TRBJ1-2, with D possibly TRBD1 on 5 matching bases. V was cut by 5 bases and J by 4 bases, with 18 bases left in between. In germline, CDR1 is SGDLS, CDR2 YYNGEE. This CDR3 has 15 residues. CDR3 region: CASSLSAGTIYGYTF. In DNA, the CDR3 is TGTGCCAGCAGTCTATCCGCGGGGACTATCTATGGCTACACCTTC. Full variable domain (missing parts from reference TRBV9 and TRBJ1-2): DSGVTQTPKHLITATGQRVTLRCSPRSGDLSVYWYQQSLDQGLQFLIQYYNGEERAKGNILERFSAQQFPDLHSELNLSSLELGDSALYFCASSLSAGTIYGYTFGSGTRLTVV.

The chain carries TRBV10-1 and TRBJ2-1; TRBD2 is a possible D gene (5 bases). The germline CDR1 and CDR2 sequences are WNHNN and SYGVQD (reference sequence). CDR3 length equals 13 residues. V was trimmed by 4 bases and J by 8 bases, leaving 12 bases between them. CDR3 DNA: TGCGCCAGCAGTGGGACTCTCTGGGATGAGCAGTTCTTC. Translating gives CASSGTLWDEQFF.

This chain links TRBV9 with TRBJ2-5, with 10 positions matching TRBD2. CDR3 size: 16 residues. The germline gives CDR1 SGDLS, CDR2 YYNGEE. The V segment lost 4 bases and the J segment 4 bases; nucleotides outside the gene matches: 10. The CDR3 region is CASSLFGLAVLETQYF. The CDR3, as DNA: TGTGCCAGCAGCCTCTTCGGACTAGCGGTTTTAGAGACCCAGTACTTC.

This clone was detected once. Other DNA sequences of this sample code for an identical CDR3. The chain carries TRBV5-1 and TRBJ1-5, with D maybe TRBD1 (5 bases). From germline, CDR1 is SGHRS and CDR2 YFSETQ. The CDR3 loop spans 14 amino acids. V lost 1 base and J 4 bases, leaving 9 bases between the germline ends. The CDR3 sequence: CASSLRGGNQPQHF. In nucleotides, the CDR3 is TGCGCCAGCAGCTTGCGGGGGGGTAATCAGCCCCAGCATTTT.

The chain uses TRBV9 and TRBJ1-2; no clear D. Trimming took 0 bases from V and 6 from J, leaving 12 bases between them. The V gene's germline CDR1 is SGDLS and CDR2 YYNGEE. The CDR3 totals 14 residues. CDR3 sequence (DNA): TGTGCCAGCAGCGTAGGGGAGGTACTGAATGGCTACACCTTC. Translated, it gives CASSVGEVLNGYTF.

This chain connects TRBV3-1 (or the pseudogene TRBV3-2) to TRBJ2-5; 7 nucleotides agree with TRBD2. Germline CDR1 reads LGHDT; CDR2 reads YNNKEL (reference sequence). The CDR3 extends over 15 amino acids. J gave up 7 bases and V 0 bases, and 8 bases lay outside the gene matches. The CDR3 here is CASSQDNSGEGTQYF. The CDR3 nucleotides are TGTGCCAGCAGCCAAGATAACTCGGGGGAGGGGACCCAGTACTTC.

The chain couples TRBV5-1 to TRBJ1-6; 7 bases are shared with TRBD1. CDR3 length equals 15 residues. Germline trimming cut 3 bases from V and 9 bases from J; bases unmatched to any gene: 9. CDR1 is SGHRS, CDR2 YFSETQ, per germline. The CDR3 loop reads CASSSGQSFGSPLHF. The CDR3 nucleotides read TGCGCCAGCAGCTCGGGACAGTCGTTCGGTTCACCCCTCCACTTT. Supplemented by reference TRBV5-1 and TRBJ1-6, the full variable domain reads KAGVTQTPRYLIKTRGQQVTLSCSPISGHRSVSWYQQTPGQGLQFLFEYFSETQRNKGNFPGRFSGRQFSNSRSEMNVSTLELGDSALYLCASSSGQSFGSPLHFGNGTRLTVT.

This clone showed up just once. V gene TRBV29-1 combines with J gene TRBJ1-4, with 11 bases aligning to TRBD1. The CDR3 totals 15 residues. Germline CDR1 and CDR2: SQVTM and ANQGSEA. After removal of 6 bases from V and 7 bases from J, the junction contained 10 bases not matched to a gene. In nucleotides, the CDR3 is TGCAGCGTGAGGGGGACAGGGGGTGGGGTTGAAAAACTGTTTTTT. This encodes CSVRGTGGGVEKLFF. The full variable domain, in which reference TRBV29-1 and TRBJ1-4 provide the parts outside the CDR3, is SAVISQKPSRDICQRGTSLTIQCQVDSQVTMMFWYRQQPGQSLTLIATANQGSEATYESGFVIDKFPISRPNLTFSTLTVSNMSPEDSSIYLCSVRGTGGGVEKLFFGSGTQLSVL.

The rearrangement uses TRBV5-1 and TRBJ1-3; 8 bases align to TRBD1. J gave up 4 bases and V 0 bases, and 6 bases lay outside the gene matches. Germline loops: CDR1 SGHRS, CDR2 YFSETQ. CDR3 size: 16 residues. This CDR3 is CASSLEWTGSGNTIYF. In DNA form, the CDR3 reads TGCGCCAGCAGCTTGGAGTGGACAGGGAGCGGAAACACCATATATTTT.

This chain links TRBV7-2 with TRBJ2-7, with 8 bases aligning to TRBD2. Germline V lookup: CDR1 SGHTA, CDR2 FQGNSA. CDR3 size: 16 residues. The J segment lost 0 bases and the V segment lost 2 bases, leaving 6 bases of the junction unmatched. CDR3 DNA: TGTGCCAGCAGCTTAAGGGCGGGAGGCAGCTCCTACGAGCAGTACTTC. Protein product: CASSLRAGGSSYEQYF. Full variable domain (missing parts from reference TRBV7-2 and TRBJ2-7): GAGVSQSPSNKVTEKGKDVELRCDPISGHTALYWYRQSLGQGLEFLIYFQGNSAPDKSGLPSDRFSAERTGGSVSTLTIQRTQQEDSAVYLCASSLRAGGSSYEQYFGPGTRLTVT.

The rearrangement links TRBV7-6 to TRBJ2-1; TRBD1 aligns across 8 bases. The V gene end was trimmed by 5 bases and the J gene end by 7 bases; junction bases not matched to a gene: 10. The CDR3 extends over 15 amino acids. Per the germline V gene, CDR1 is SGHVS and CDR2 is FNYEAQ. CDR3 region: CASSTQGAGLNEQFF. For the CDR3, the DNA is TGTGCCAGCAGCACCCAGGGGGCGGGCCTAAATGAGCAGTTCTTC. The full variable domain, completed using reference TRBV7-6 and TRBJ2-1, is GAGVSQSPRYKVTKRGQDVALRCDPISGHVSLYWYRQALGQGPEFLTYFNYEAQQDKSGLPNDRFSAERPEGSISTLTIQRTEQRDSAMYRCASSTQGAGLNEQFFGPGTRLTVL.

This chain connects TRBV4-2 to TRBJ2-7; D uncertain. In germline, CDR1 is LGHNA, CDR2 YNFKEQ. This CDR3 comprises 16 residues. V was clipped by 0 bases and J by 2 bases, with 14 bases between them. CDR3 residues: CASSQDLGLEAYEQYF. The CDR3 DNA reads TGTGCCAGCAGCCAAGATCTTGGGTTAGAGGCCTACGAGCAGTACTTC.

In DNA, the CDR3 is TGTGCCAGCTCACCGGAACAGGGAAACACCATATATTTT. Protein product: CASSPEQGNTIYF. V gene TRBV18 combines with J gene TRBJ1-3; D unclear. V dropped 3 bases and J dropped 4 bases, with 7 bases sitting between them. The CDR3 is 13 residues long. Germline values: CDR1 KGHSH, CDR2 LQKENI.

This rearrangement joins TRBV14 to TRBJ1-6; no definite D call. The V end lost 4 bases, the J end lost 13 bases, and 26 bases lay between the germline ends. This CDR3 spans 17 amino acids. The germline CDR1 and CDR2 sequences are SGHDN and FVKESK. This CDR3 is CASSLVFRPGINPPLHF. CDR3 in DNA: TGTGCCAGCAGCCTTGTGTTTCGGCCGGGGATTAACCCCCCCCTCCACTTT. Supplemented by reference TRBV14 and TRBJ1-6, the full variable domain reads EAGVTQFPSHSVIEKGQTVTLRCDPISGHDNLYWYRRVMGKEIKFLLHFVKESKQDESGMPNNRFLAERTGGTYSTLKVQPAELEDSGVYFCASSLVFRPGINPPLHFGNGTRLTVT.

J is TRBJ1-4 and V is TRBV2; D unresolved. The germline gives CDR1 SNHLY, CDR2 FYNNEI. V was clipped by 10 bases and J by 7 bases, with 22 bases between them. The CDR3 is made up of 15 amino acids. CDR3 residues: CANRGDTGSGEKLFF. The CDR3 coding sequence is TGTGCCAACAGAGGAGATACCGGGTCGGGTGAAAAACTGTTTTTT. Full variable domain (rest looked up from reference TRBV2 and TRBJ1-4): EPEVTQTPSHQVTQMGQEVILRCVPISNHLYFYWYRQILGQKVEFLVSFYNNEISEKSEIFDDQFSVERPDGSNFTLKIRSTKLEDSAMYFCANRGDTGSGEKLFFGSGTQLSVL.

This chain uses TRBV27 with TRBJ2-3; TRBD2 matches at 7 bases. The CDR3 runs 14 residues. Germline V gene data show CDR1 as MNHEY and CDR2 as SMNVEV (reference sequence). The V gene end was trimmed by 2 bases and the J gene end by 4 bases; junction bases not matched to a gene: 3. CDR3 protein: CASSLLGGSDTQYF. Here the CDR3 DNA reads TGTGCCAGCAGTTTACTCGGGGGGTCAGATACGCAGTATTTT.

The chain recombines TRBV14 with TRBJ2-4; 7 nucleotides match TRBD1. Per germline, CDR1 SGHDN and CDR2 FVKESK. The CDR3 runs to 16 residues. V dropped 2 bases and J dropped 4; count of bases not matched to a gene: 8. In DNA, the CDR3 is TGTGCCAGCAGCCAATCCCTTGGGACAGCTAAAAACATTCAGTACTTC. Encoded protein: CASSQSLGTAKNIQYF.